One sample yielded the 4 T cell receptor beta chains listed below, sequenced in a study of T cell repertoires in cytomegalovirus infection. TCRdb re-called the reads with MiXCR, one entry per CDR3 protein. The sample shows about 180,000 distinct CDR3 sequences, about 18% of them seen only once. The sequenced material came from CD8+ T cells from PBMCs. These receptors came from a human donor in good health (CMV status not recorded). Some clones in this sample may be carry-over from other donors' samples.

This clonotype was observed a handful of times. The J gene is TRBJ2-1, the V gene TRBV6-1; TRBD1 agrees at 7 bases. The germline CDR1 and CDR2 sequences are MNHNS and SASEGT. The CDR3 runs 13 residues. With V trimmed by 5 bases and J by 6 bases, 4 bases remained unmatched. The CDR3 loop reads CASSSTGFNEQFF. The DNA for the CDR3 is TGTGCCAGCAGTTCGACAGGGTTCAATGAGCAGTTCTTC.

This clonotype was found once. The V call is TRBV30, the J call TRBJ1-1, with D unresolved. Trimming removed 4 bases from V and 1 base from J, with 4 bases in between. The CDR3 consists of 11 residues. Germline V gene sequence: CDR1 GTSNPN, CDR2 SVGIG (reference sequence). Here the CDR3 reads CAWKQNTEAFF. Written as DNA, the CDR3 is TGTGCCTGGAAGCAGAACACTGAAGCTTTCTTT. The complete variable domain, with remaining parts taken from reference TRBV30 and TRBJ1-1, reads SQTIHQWPATLVQPVGSPLSLECTVEGTSNPNLYWYRQAAGRGLQLLFYSVGIGQISSEVPQNLSASRPQDRQFILSSKKLLLSDSGFYLCAWKQNTEAFFGQGTRLTVV.

The V call is TRBV14, the J call TRBJ2-6, with 8 bases fitting TRBD1. This CDR3 is built from 19 residues. The V gene end was trimmed by 0 bases and the J gene end by 0 bases; junction bases not matched to a gene: 7. The germline CDR1 and CDR2 sequences are SGHDN and FVKESK. The CDR3 DNA reads TGTGCCAGCAGCCAAGATTTCGGACAGGGTAACTCTGGGGCCAACGTCCTGACTTTC. It specifies CASSQDFGQGNSGANVLTF. The full variable domain, rest sourced from reference TRBV14 and TRBJ2-6, is EAGVTQFPSHSVIEKGQTVTLRCDPISGHDNLYWYRRVMGKEIKFLLHFVKESKQDESGMPNNRFLAERTGGTYSTLKVQPAELEDSGVYFCASSQDFGQGNSGANVLTFGAGSRLTVL.

V is TRBV4-2 and J is TRBJ1-1; D is unclear. Germline lookup yields CDR1 LGHNA and CDR2 YNFKEQ. The CDR3 totals 11 residues. Between the trimmed V and J ends, which lost 0 bases and 11 bases, there was a span of 7 bases. The CDR3 DNA reads as TGTGCCAGCAGCCAAGAACGAGGGGCTTTCTTT. It specifies CASSQERGAFF.